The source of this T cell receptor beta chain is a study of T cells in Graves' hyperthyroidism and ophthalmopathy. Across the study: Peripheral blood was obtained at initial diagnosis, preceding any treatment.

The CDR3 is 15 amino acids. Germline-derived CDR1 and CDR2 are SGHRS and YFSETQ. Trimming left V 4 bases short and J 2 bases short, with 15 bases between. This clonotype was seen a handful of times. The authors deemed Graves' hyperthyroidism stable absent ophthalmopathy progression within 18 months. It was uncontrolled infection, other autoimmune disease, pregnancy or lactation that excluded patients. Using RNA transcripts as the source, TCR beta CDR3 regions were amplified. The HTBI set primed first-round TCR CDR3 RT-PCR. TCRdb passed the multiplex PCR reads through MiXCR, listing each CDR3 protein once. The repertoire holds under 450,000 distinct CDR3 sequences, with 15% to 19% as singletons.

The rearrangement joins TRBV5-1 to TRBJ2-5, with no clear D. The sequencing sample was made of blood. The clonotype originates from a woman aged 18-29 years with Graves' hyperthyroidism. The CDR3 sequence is CASSGTPGAQETQYF. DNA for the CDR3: TGCGCCAGCAGCGGCACCCCAGGTGCGCAAGAGACCCAGTACTTC.